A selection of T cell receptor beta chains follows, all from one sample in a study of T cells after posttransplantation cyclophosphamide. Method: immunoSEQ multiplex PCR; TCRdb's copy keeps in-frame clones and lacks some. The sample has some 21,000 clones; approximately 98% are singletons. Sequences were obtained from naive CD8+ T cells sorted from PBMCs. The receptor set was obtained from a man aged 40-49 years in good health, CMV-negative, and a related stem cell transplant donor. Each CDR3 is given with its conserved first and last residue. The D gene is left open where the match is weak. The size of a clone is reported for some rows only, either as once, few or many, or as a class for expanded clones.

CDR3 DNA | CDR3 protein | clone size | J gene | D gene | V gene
TGTGCCAGCAGCCATTTCGGGACTAGCGGGGTATTGAGCACAGATACGCAGTATTTT | CASSHFGTSGVLSTDTQYF | NA | TRBJ2-3 | TRBD2 | TRBV11-2
TGTGCCAGCAGTTTTGTGGCGGGAGCAGATACGCAGTATTTT | CASSFVAGADTQYF | NA | TRBJ2-3 | TRBD2 | TRBV27
TGTGCCAGCAGTTTTCCCAGCGGGGTTAACACCGGGGAGCTGTTTTTT | CASSFPSGVNTGELFF | NA | TRBJ2-2 | TRBD2 | TRBV6-6
TGTGCCAGCAGAACAGACAGGGAGTTTGAAGAGCAGTACTTC | CASRTDREFEEQYF | NA | TRBJ2-5 | TRBD1 | TRBV28
TGTGCCAGCAGTGAATCCCCGTACGAGCAGTACTTC | CASSESPYEQYF | NA | TRBJ2-7 | NA | TRBV6-1
TGTGCCAGCAGCATTACCGGGACAGGATTTTACGAGCAGTACTTC | CASSITGTGFYEQYF | NA | TRBJ2-7 | TRBD1 | TRBV28
TGTGCCAGCAGTTATAGCGGGATGTCCTACGAGCAGTACTTC | CASSYSGMSYEQYF | NA | TRBJ2-7 | TRBD2 | TRBV27
TGTGCCAGCAGCTTAGGGAGTCTGCTGAACACTGAAGCTTTCTTT | CASSLGSLLNTEAFF | NA | TRBJ1-1 | NA | TRBV7-8
TGTGCCAGCAGCTTAGAAGTAGCGGGGGGTTACGAGCAGTACTTC | CASSLEVAGGYEQYF | NA | TRBJ2-7 | TRBD2 | TRBV9
TGTGCCAGCAGTTCCGGGACAGGGACGATTAATGAGCAGTTCTTC | CASSSGTGTINEQFF | NA | TRBJ2-1 | TRBD1 | TRBV28
TGTGCCAGCAGTTTGCGTGGGGCTAGCGGAGGTAGCTCCTACGAGCAGTACTTC | CASSLRGASGGSSYEQYF | once | TRBJ2-7 | TRBD2 | TRBV5-4
TGTGCCAGCAGTTCGACAGGTGCCAGCTCTGGAAACACCATATATTTT | CASSSTGASSGNTIYF | NA | TRBJ1-3 | NA | TRBV2
TGTGCCAGCAGCAGGATAGGCGGGGGAAACGAGCAGTACTTC | CASSRIGGGNEQYF | once | TRBJ2-7 | TRBD2 | TRBV5-6
TGTGCCAGTAGTATTACTAGCGAGCCCAATGAGCAGTTCTTC | CASSITSEPNEQFF | NA | TRBJ2-1 | TRBD2 | TRBV19
TGTGCCAGCAGCCCCGGGACAGGGATGGACTACTACGAGCAGTACTTC | CASSPGTGMDYYEQYF | NA | TRBJ2-7 | TRBD1 | TRBV7-8
TGTGCCAGCAGTTTATCGGGGGCTTCACCCCTCCACTTT | CASSLSGASPLHF | NA | TRBJ1-6 | NA | TRBV27
TGTGCCAGCAGCGTAGAGGCCAGGGGAAGCACTGAAGCTTTCTTT | CASSVEARGSTEAFF | NA | TRBJ1-1 | NA | TRBV9
TGTGCCAGCAGCTTAGGCGAGAGGGGGAATCAGCCCCAGCATTTT | CASSLGERGNQPQHF | NA | TRBJ1-5 | NA | TRBV13
TGTGCCAGCAGTGAAGGACTAGCGGCAACCTACGAGCAGTACTTC | CASSEGLAATYEQYF | NA | TRBJ2-7 | TRBD2 | TRBV25-1
TGTGCCAGCAGTCGGGGACTACCGCGAGAAATTGACAATGAGCAGTTCTTC | CASSRGLPREIDNEQFF | NA | TRBJ2-1 | TRBD2 | TRBV5-4
TGTGCCAGCAGCTTAGTAGAGGTCTCCTACGAGCAGTACTTC | CASSLVEVSYEQYF | NA | TRBJ2-7 | NA | TRBV7-6
TGTGCCACCAGCAGAGCCCTCTTCGGGACTAGCGGGTACGAGCAGTACTTC | CATSRALFGTSGYEQYF | NA | TRBJ2-7 | TRBD2 | TRBV15
TGTGCCAGCAGCGCCCTAGGCTACGAGCAGTACTTC | CASSALGYEQYF | NA | TRBJ2-7 | NA | TRBV2
TGTGCCAGCAGCTTATTCTTCACTGCAACTAATGAAAAACTGTTTTTT | CASSLFFTATNEKLFF | NA | TRBJ1-4 | NA | TRBV11-2
TGTGCCAGCAGCCTAGGGACAGCCCCAACTCGAGAAAAACTGTTTTTT | CASSLGTAPTREKLFF | NA | TRBJ1-4 | TRBD1 | TRBV7-6
TGTGCCAGCAGTTACTCGAGCGGGATCTACGAGCAGTACTTC | CASSYSSGIYEQYF | NA | TRBJ2-7 | TRBD2 | TRBV6-6
TGTGCCAGCAGCTTGGGGCGGGGGCCCCCGGCTACTGAGCAGTTCTTC | CASSLGRGPPATEQFF | NA | TRBJ2-1 | NA | TRBV5-5
TGTGCCAGTAACGAGTATAGCAATCAGCCCCAGCATTTT | CASNEYSNQPQHF | NA | TRBJ1-5 | NA | TRBV19
TGCGCCAGTTCGGGACTAGCGGGAGACAACACCGGGGAGCTGTTTTTT | CASSGLAGDNTGELFF | NA | TRBJ2-2 | TRBD2 | TRBV10-1
TGCGCCAGCAGCCAAGTGAACGAGGAGACCCAGTACTTC | CASSQVNEETQYF | NA | TRBJ2-5 | NA | TRBV4-3
TGTGCCATCAGTAACCCCTGGGACAGAATATACGAGCAGTACTTC | CAISNPWDRIYEQYF | once | TRBJ2-7 | TRBD1 | TRBV10-3
TGTGCCAGCAGAGGGGGACAGGGCAACGAGCAGTACTTC | CASRGGQGNEQYF | NA | TRBJ2-7 | TRBD1 | TRBV5-4
TGTGCCAGCAGTTCCGGGAATCAGCCCCAGCATTTT | CASSSGNQPQHF | NA | TRBJ1-5 | NA | TRBV7-9
TGTGCCAGCAGTTTAATATCGGGGGGGGAGCAGTACTTC | CASSLISGGEQYF | NA | TRBJ2-7 | TRBD2 | TRBV27
TGCGCCAGCAGCCAAGGGACAGGGCTGGCTAATGAAAAACTGTTTTTT | CASSQGTGLANEKLFF | NA | TRBJ1-4 | TRBD1 | TRBV4-1
TGTGCCAGCAGCTTGGGACAGGGGGTATACAATGAGCAGTTCTTC | CASSLGQGVYNEQFF | once | TRBJ2-1 | TRBD1 | TRBV7-9
TGCGCCAGCAGCCAAGAAGAAGGGGGCGGCCGGGATGGCTACACCTTC | CASSQEEGGGRDGYTF | NA | TRBJ1-2 | TRBD1 | TRBV4-1
TGTGCCAGCAGCCAACTAGCTAATGAGCAGTTCTTC | CASSQLANEQFF | NA | TRBJ2-1 | NA | TRBV5-4
TGTGCCAGCAGGGCCACGGGGAGCAATCAGCCCCAGCATTTT | CASRATGSNQPQHF | NA | TRBJ1-5 | NA | TRBV27
TGTGCCAGCAGTTACAGCGGGAGACAAGAGACCCAGTACTTC | CASSYSGRQETQYF | NA | TRBJ2-5 | TRBD2 | TRBV6-5
TGTGCCAGCAGTCCCTCCCTCGGGATGAGCACGCAGTATTTT | CASSPSLGMSTQYF | NA | TRBJ2-3 | NA | TRBV27
TGTGCCAGCAGAGAAACAGGAATAAACACCGGGGAGCTGTTTTTT | CASRETGINTGELFF | NA | TRBJ2-2 | NA | TRBV28
TGTGCCAGCAGCGTAGGCGGGGTAAGCACAGATACGCAGTATTTT | CASSVGGVSTDTQYF | once | TRBJ2-3 | NA | TRBV9
TGTGCCACCAGCAGGATCGACAGAGTAAACTACGAGCAGTACTTC | CATSRIDRVNYEQYF | NA | TRBJ2-7 | NA | TRBV15
TGCGCCAGCAGCTTGCCACAAGAGGCATACAATGAGCAGTTCTTC | CASSLPQEAYNEQFF | NA | TRBJ2-1 | NA | TRBV5-1
TGTGCCAGCACTCCGGGGGGGGCCTATGGCTACACCTTC | CASTPGGAYGYTF | NA | TRBJ1-2 | NA | TRBV7-9
TGCGCCAGCAGCTCCGCGACAGGGATCTACGAGCAGTACTTC | CASSSATGIYEQYF | NA | TRBJ2-7 | TRBD1 | TRBV5-1
TGTGCCAGCAGTTTAAGGGTTATGAGGGAGGGGGCCTACGAGCAGTACTTC | CASSLRVMREGAYEQYF | NA | TRBJ2-7 | NA | TRBV28
TGTGCCAGCAGTTTAATAGCGGCAGGGCTGGGTGAGCAGTACTTC | CASSLIAAGLGEQYF | few | TRBJ2-7 | NA | TRBV27
TGTGCCAGCAGCGCCGGGACTAGCTCCTACGAGCAGTACTTC | CASSAGTSSYEQYF | NA | TRBJ2-7 | TRBD2 | TRBV9
TGTGCCAGCAGTTTCGCAGCGCCCGGGGAGCTGTTTTTT | CASSFAAPGELFF | NA | TRBJ2-2 | NA | TRBV28
TGTGCCAGCAGTAACCCCTACTATAGCGCTAGCTCCTACAATGAGCAGTTCTTC | CASSNPYYSASSYNEQFF | NA | TRBJ2-1 | NA | TRBV28
TGTGCCAGCAGTTTTGGACAGGACAATGAGCAGTTCTTC | CASSFGQDNEQFF | NA | TRBJ2-1 | TRBD1 | TRBV27
TGTGCCAGCAGCTTGGCGGGAGGGCCGTACGAGCAGTACTTC | CASSLAGGPYEQYF | once | TRBJ2-7 | TRBD2 | TRBV7-9
TGCAGCGTCGCTCTAGGGACACCAGACAATCAGCCCCAGCATTTT | CSVALGTPDNQPQHF | once | TRBJ1-5 | NA | TRBV29-1
TGTGCCAGCAGCGTATGGGGGACAGCCCCCAATGAGCAGTTCTTC | CASSVWGTAPNEQFF | NA | TRBJ2-1 | TRBD1 | TRBV9
TGTGCCAGCAGCTTAGCCGCAGATACGCAGTATTTT | CASSLAADTQYF | NA | TRBJ2-3 | NA | TRBV7-9
TGTGCCAGCAGTGCATCGCCGACAGGGGACACTGAAGCTTTCTTT | CASSASPTGDTEAFF | NA | TRBJ1-1 | TRBD1 | TRBV27
TGTGCCAGTAGTATAGGACAGGGGTCCAACTATGGCTACACCTTC | CASSIGQGSNYGYTF | NA | TRBJ1-2 | TRBD1 | TRBV19
TGTGCCAGCCTCGAGCGGGGGGCCTACGAGCAGTACTTC | CASLERGAYEQYF | NA | TRBJ2-7 | TRBD2 | TRBV28